This is a list of T cell receptor beta chains from one sample in a study of CD8+ T cells in alopecia areata. Sequencing was performed with immunoSEQ multiplex PCR; in TCRdb, only in-frame clones are kept and a portion is missing. The sample has about 210,000 clones, around two fifths seen once. Specimen: CD4+ T cells sorted from blood, collected around week 31, from a patient treated with tofacitinib. These receptors were obtained from a human donor with alopecia areata. The conserved cysteine and the conserved F or W are not part of the CDR3 here.

V	J	CDR3
TRBV5-1	TRBJ2-1	ASSPGQGAKDEQF
TRBV10-2	TRBJ1-2	ASSLGTGGVYGYT
TRBV29-1	TRBJ1-2	SVGARGNYGYT
TRBV2	TRBJ2-7	ASKGSSYEQY
TRBV15	TRBJ2-3	ATSMITQY
TRBV6-5	TRBJ2-1	ASSYAPSGFNEQF
TRBV7-9	TRBJ2-6	ASSSEGANVLT
TRBV5-4	TRBJ1-2	ASRDGLRYGYT
TRBV9	TRBJ2-2	ASSPNTGELF
TRBV30	TRBJ1-1	AWSDRSPGTEAF